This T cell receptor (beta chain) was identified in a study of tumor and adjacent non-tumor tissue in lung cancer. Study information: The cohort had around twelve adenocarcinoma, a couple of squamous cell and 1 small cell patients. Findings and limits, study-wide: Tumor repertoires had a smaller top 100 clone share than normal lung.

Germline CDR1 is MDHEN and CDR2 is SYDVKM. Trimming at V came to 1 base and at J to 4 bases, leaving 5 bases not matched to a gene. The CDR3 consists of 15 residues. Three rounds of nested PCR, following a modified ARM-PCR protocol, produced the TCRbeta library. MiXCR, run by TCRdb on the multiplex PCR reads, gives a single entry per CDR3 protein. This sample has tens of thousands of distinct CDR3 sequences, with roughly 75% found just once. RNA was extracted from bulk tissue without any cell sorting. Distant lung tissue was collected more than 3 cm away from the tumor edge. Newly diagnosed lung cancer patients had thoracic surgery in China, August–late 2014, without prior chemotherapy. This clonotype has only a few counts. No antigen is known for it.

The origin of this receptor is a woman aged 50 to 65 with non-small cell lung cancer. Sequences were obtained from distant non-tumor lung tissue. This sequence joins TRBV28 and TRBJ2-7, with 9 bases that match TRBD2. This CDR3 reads CASSLFLAGHYEQYF. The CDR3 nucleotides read TGTGCCAGCAGTTTATTCCTAGCGGGACATTACGAGCAGTACTTC.